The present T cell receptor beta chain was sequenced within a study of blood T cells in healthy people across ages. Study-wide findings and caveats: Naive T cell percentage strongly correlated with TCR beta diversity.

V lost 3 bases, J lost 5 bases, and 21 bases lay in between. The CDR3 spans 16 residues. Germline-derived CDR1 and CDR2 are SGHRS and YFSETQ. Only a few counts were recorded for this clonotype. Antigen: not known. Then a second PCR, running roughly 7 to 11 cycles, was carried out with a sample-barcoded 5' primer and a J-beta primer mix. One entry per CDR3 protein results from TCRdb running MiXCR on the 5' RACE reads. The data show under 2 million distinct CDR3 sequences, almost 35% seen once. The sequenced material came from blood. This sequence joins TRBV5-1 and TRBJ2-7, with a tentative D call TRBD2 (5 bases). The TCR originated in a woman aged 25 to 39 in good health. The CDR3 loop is CASSSGVGRGQDEQYF. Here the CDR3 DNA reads TGCGCCAGCAGCTCCGGTGTGGGGAGAGGTCAAGACGAGCAGTACTTC.